A single T cell receptor beta chain is shown here with its context. Antigen unknown. This entry is derived from a study of cytomegalovirus exposure and HLA in healthy donors. General study points: In a later analysis, parvovirus B19, influenza, CMV and Epstein-Barr virus appeared linked to several top co-occurrence clusters. As was reported, the HLA-A and HLA-B alleles of most subjects were accurately predicted from TCR beta sequences. Donor immune exposure was known only as CMV serostatus. Among TCR sequences, most were rare, though some public TCRs appeared in many donors.

The primer mix had 60 Vbeta and 13 Jbeta primers. TCRdb's table, derived via immunoSEQ multiplex PCR, lists solely in-frame clones and lacks some. The data show 120,000 or so clones, around 72% seen once. Germline lookup yields CDR1 LNHNV and CDR2 YYDKDF (reference sequence). The CDR3 consists of 15 residues. Trimming took 0 bases from V and 4 from J, leaving 10 bases between them. The receptor's source is a woman between 50 and 59 years old in good health and CMV-seropositive. The sample comprised PBMCs. The gene calls are TRBV15 and TRBJ2-1; no reliable D call. CDR3 region: CATSRERSSYNEQFF. CDR3 DNA: TGTGCCACCAGCAGAGAAAGGAGTTCTTACAATGAGCAGTTCTTC. The whole variable domain, remainder taken from reference TRBV15 and TRBJ2-1, is DAMVIQNPRYQVTQFGKPVTLSCSQTLNHNVMYWYQQKSSQAPKLLFHYYDKDFNNEADTPDNFQSRRPNTSFCFLDIRSPGLGDTAMYLCATSRERSSYNEQFFGPGTRLTVL.